The 10 T cell receptor beta chains presented below share a single source sample, sequenced in a study of cytomegalovirus exposure and HLA in healthy donors. The PCR contained 60 Vbeta and 13 Jbeta primers. Some clones are missing from TCRdb's copy, which holds only in-frame ones; the method was immunoSEQ multiplex PCR. The data show roughly 160,000 clones, around 73% seen once. Sequences were obtained from PBMCs. The source of these receptors is a woman aged 18-30 years in good health and CMV-seropositive.

The V call is TRBV5-6, the J call TRBJ2-5, with 8 bases that match TRBD2. The CDR3 is 14 amino acids. Germline assignment: CDR1 SGHDT and CDR2 YYEEEE. V was pared by 0 bases and J by 4 bases, with 2 bases of the junction left unmatched. The CDR3 is CASSLAGGTETQYF. The CDR3 DNA is TGTGCCAGCAGCTTGGCGGGAGGGACAGAGACCCAGTACTTC.

V gene TRBV6-5 combines with J gene TRBJ2-5; 8 positions match TRBD1. CDR3 size: 13 residues. V was clipped by 6 bases and J by 5 bases; unmatched bases: 5. CDR1 and CDR2 from the germline V gene are MNHEY and SVGAGI. CDR3 bases: TGTGCCAGCAGCCGCAGGGGGCGGGAGACCCAGTACTTC. This codes for CASSRRGRETQYF.

The chain combines TRBV4-2 with TRBJ2-2; D is undetermined. This CDR3 is 14 amino acids long. Trimming left V 4 bases short and J 7 bases short, with 13 bases between. Germline CDR1 is LGHNA and CDR2 is YNFKEQ. CDR3 protein: CASSPRDTLGELFF. The CDR3 DNA follows: TGTGCCAGCAGCCCAAGAGACACTCTCGGGGAGCTGTTTTTT.

This chain connects TRBV2 to TRBJ1-1; the D is unclear. The CDR3 consists of 10 residues. Germline V gene data show CDR1 as SNHLY and CDR2 as FYNNEI. With 8 bases removed from V and 7 bases from J, the gap between germline ends came to 8 bases. CDR3 DNA sequence: TGTGCCAGCTACCAACTTGAAGCTTTCTTT. This encodes CASYQLEAFF.

The chain joins TRBV4-3 to TRBJ2-5; a possible D gene is TRBD1 (5 bases). The tail of the sequence fits TRBJ2-7 better, so the J call may be wrong. Germline CDR1 reads LGHNA; CDR2 reads YSLEER. The CDR3 has 13 amino acids. In nucleotides, the CDR3 is TGCGCCAGCAGCCAAGATAAGGGGTACGAGCAGTACTTC. The encoded protein is CASSQDKGYEQYF.

This chain links TRBV27 with TRBJ2-5; the match to TRBD2 covers 11 bases. Germline values: CDR1 MNHEY, CDR2 SMNVEV (reference sequence). The V gene end was trimmed by 7 bases and the J gene end by 4 bases; junction bases not matched to a gene: 8. This CDR3 is 15 amino acids long. This CDR3 reads CASTVAGGIGETQYF. CDR3 in DNA: TGTGCCAGCACAGTAGCGGGGGGGATCGGAGAGACCCAGTACTTC.

This chain joins TRBV30 and TRBJ2-6; D is ambiguous. The CDR3 covers 12 residues. Trimming took off 6 bases at V and 1 base at J, with 4 bases between the two ends. Germline loops: CDR1 GTSNPN, CDR2 SVGIG (reference sequence). CDR3 protein: CACYSGANVLTF. In DNA, the CDR3 is TGTGCCTGCTATTCTGGGGCCAACGTCCTGACTTTC. Based on the CDR3 plus reference TRBV30 and TRBJ2-6, the full variable domain is SQTIHQWPATLVQPVGSPLSLECTVEGTSNPNLYWYRQAAGRGLQLLFYSVGIGQISSEVPQNLSASRPQDRQFILSSKKLLLSDSGFYLCACYSGANVLTFGAGSRLTVL.

The gene calls are TRBV30 and TRBJ1-1, with TRBD1 matching over 7 bases. V lost 1 base, J lost 3 bases, and 2 bases stayed unmatched. Germline V lookup: CDR1 GTSNPN, CDR2 SVGIG (reference sequence). The CDR3 has 13 residues. The CDR3 nucleotides are TGTGCCTGGAGTGAGGGGGCGCACACTGAAGCTTTCTTT. It encodes CAWSEGAHTEAFF.

The chain joins TRBV10-3 to TRBJ2-5; the D gene is possibly TRBD1 (5 bases). CDR3 size: 16 residues. Per the germline V gene, CDR1 is ENHRY and CDR2 is SYGVKD. Trimming pared 3 bases from V and 5 bases from J, leaving 19 bases between. The CDR3 nucleotides are TGTGCCATCAGTGACCAGACAGTCCTAAATGGGGAGACCCAGTACTTC. Amino acid sequence: CAISDQTVLNGETQYF.

The J gene is TRBJ1-1, the V gene TRBV29-1, with D uncertain. Trimming removed 4 bases at V and 5 bases at J, with 8 bases between. CDR3 length equals 11 residues. The germline V gene encodes CDR1 SQVTM and CDR2 ANQGSEA. The CDR3 DNA reads TGCAGCGTTGGCGCCGATACTGAAGCTTTCTTT. It is translated as CSVGADTEAFF.